Below, one T cell receptor beta chain is given with its context. What it recognizes is unknown. The read terminates 3 residues ahead of where the CDR3 ends, so the germline J gene completes it. V was clipped by 5 bases and J by 0 bases, with 5 bases between them. The CDR3 is made up of 13 amino acids. Germline V gene data show CDR1 as SEHNR and CDR2 as FQNEAQ (reference sequence). Sequenced by immunoSEQ multiplex PCR; TCRdb stores in-frame clones only, minus some. The sample table sets out 20,000 or so clones. This sample stems from a study of T cells in women clearing cervical HPV infection. At the level of the study: Controls' single incident HPV16 infection cleared within 12 months without precancer.

General observations from the study: CIN3+ cases had significantly higher TCR richness than controls; evenness did not differ.

Sequenced material: blood buffy coat. The chain joins TRBV7-9 to TRBJ1-3; D is ambiguous. The TCR comes from a woman aged 18 to 69 with a cervical HPV16 infection that either progressed to CIN3+ or cleared (not recorded which). The CDR3 protein is CASSPNSGNTIYF. The CDR3 DNA, read in part, is TGTGCCAGCAGCCCTAACTCTGGAAACACC.